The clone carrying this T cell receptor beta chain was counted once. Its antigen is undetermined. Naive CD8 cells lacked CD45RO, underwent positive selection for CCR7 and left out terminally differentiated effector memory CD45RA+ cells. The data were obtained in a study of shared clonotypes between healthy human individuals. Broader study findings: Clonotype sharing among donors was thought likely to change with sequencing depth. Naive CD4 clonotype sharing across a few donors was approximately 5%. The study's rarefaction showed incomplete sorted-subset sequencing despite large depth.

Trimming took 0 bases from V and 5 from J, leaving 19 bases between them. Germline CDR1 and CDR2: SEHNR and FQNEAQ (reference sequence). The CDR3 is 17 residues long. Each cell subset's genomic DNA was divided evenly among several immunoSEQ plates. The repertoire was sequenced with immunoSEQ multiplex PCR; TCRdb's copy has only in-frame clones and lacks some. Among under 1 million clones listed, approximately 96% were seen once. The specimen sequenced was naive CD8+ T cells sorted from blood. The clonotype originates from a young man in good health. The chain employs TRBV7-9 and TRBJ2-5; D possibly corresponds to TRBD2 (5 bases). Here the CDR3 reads CASSLADGRQRRETQYF. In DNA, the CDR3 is TGTGCCAGCAGCTTAGCCGATGGGAGACAAAGACGGGAGACCCAGTACTTC.